The rows below give T cell receptor beta chains drawn from one sample of a study of shared clonotypes between healthy human individuals. Sequenced by immunoSEQ multiplex PCR; TCRdb stores in-frame clones only, minus some. Altogether fewer than 1.8 million clones are present, 98% being singletons, with the ten largest covering about 0.35%. The source material was naive CD4+ T cells sorted from blood. The receptors were sampled from a man aged 30 to 39 in good health. CDR3s include the opening cysteine and the closing phenylalanine or tryptophan. D genes are given only for firm matches. Clone size is not always given. Where it is, it says once, few, many or a class for expanded clones.

TRBJ1-5,-,-,TRBV5-1,CASSPGTFNQPQHF,TGCGCCAGCAGCCCTGGCACCTTTAATCAGCCCCAGCATTTT
TRBJ1-5,-,-,TRBV19,CASTPAGGYQPQHF,TGTGCCAGTACCCCGGCGGGGGGCTATCAGCCCCAGCATTTT
TRBJ1-2,TRBD1,-,TRBV9,CASSVETGDPGTF,TGTGCCAGCAGCGTCGAAACAGGGGATCCGGGGACCTTC
TRBJ2-7,TRBD2,-,TRBV7-7,CASSHGVAGVGEQYF,TGTGCTAGCAGCCACGGGGTAGCGGGAGTGGGCGAGCAGTACTTC
TRBJ2-1,TRBD2,-,TRBV7-9,CASSLGTSGNNEQFF,TGTGCCAGCAGCTTGGGGACTAGCGGTAACAATGAGCAGTTCTTC
TRBJ2-1,-,-,TRBV7-2,CASSLRRSWYNEQFF,TGTGCCAGCAGCTTACGACGTAGTTGGTACAATGAGCAGTTCTTC
TRBJ1-2,-,-,TRBV1,CTSSQSGFELRNRTTNYGYTF,TGCACCAGCAGCCAGTCTGGGTTCGAACTGAGAAATAGAACTACTAACTATGGCTACACCTTC
TRBJ2-7,-,-,TRBV27,CASMSSYSEQYF,TGTGCCAGCATGAGCTCCTACTCCGAGCAGTACTTC
TRBJ1-2,-,-,TRBV18,CASSRTEGSAYGYTF,TGTGCCAGCTCACGGACGGAGGGTAGCGCCTATGGCTACACCTTC
TRBJ2-5,TRBD1,-,TRBV18,CASSLSTGEETQYF,TGTGCCAGCTCACTTTCGACAGGGGAAGAGACCCAGTACTTC
TRBJ2-2,-,once,TRBV7-2,CASSLTSRNGELFF,TGTGCCAGCAGCCTGACTAGTCGGAACGGGGAGCTGTTTTTT
TRBJ1-2,-,-,TRBV7-9,CASRSAGNYGYTF,TGTGCCAGCCGGTCAGCAGGGAACTATGGCTACACCTTC
TRBJ2-5,-,-,TRBV5-5,CASSLGGSQTQYF,TGTGCCAGCAGCTTGGGAGGGAGTCAGACCCAGTACTTC
TRBJ2-1,-,-,TRBV5-1,CASSTRPFERSYNEQFF,TGCGCCAGCAGCACACGGCCATTCGAGCGGAGTTACAATGAGCAGTTCTTC
TRBJ2-5,TRBD1,-,TRBV7-2,CASSPGQGFLGETQYF,TGTGCCAGCAGCCCGGGACAGGGCTTCCTCGGGGAGACCCAGTACTTC
TRBJ2-1,-,-,TRBV19,CASTSTRYNEQFF,TGTGCCAGTACCTCAACCCGGTACAATGAGCAGTTCTTC
TRBJ1-4,TRBD1,-,TRBV19,CASSIGQGGANEKLFF,TGTGCCAGTAGTATTGGACAGGGGGGTGCTAATGAAAAACTGTTTTTT
TRBJ2-5,TRBD1,-,TRBV7-9,CASRADRAQETQYF,TGTGCCAGCAGGGCGGACAGGGCTCAAGAGACCCAGTACTTC
TRBJ2-5,-,-,TRBV5-1,CASSVQLQETQYF,TGCGCCAGCAGCGTCCAGCTACAAGAGACCCAGTACTTC
TRBJ2-1,-,-,TRBV11-2,CASSLRRDRQQFF,TGTGCCAGCAGCTTAAGGCGGGACAGACAACAGTTCTTC
TRBJ1-4,-,-,TRBV15,CATSRAHRATNEKLFF,TGTGCCACCAGCAGAGCTCATAGAGCAACTAATGAAAAACTGTTTTTT
TRBJ2-7,TRBD1,-,TRBV5-1,CASSPGQGVSYEQYF,TGCGCCAGCAGCCCTGGACAGGGAGTTTCCTACGAGCAGTACTTC
TRBJ2-2,-,-,TRBV28,CASSLSQLSTGELFF,TGTGCCAGCAGTTTATCCCAGCTAAGCACCGGGGAGCTGTTTTTT